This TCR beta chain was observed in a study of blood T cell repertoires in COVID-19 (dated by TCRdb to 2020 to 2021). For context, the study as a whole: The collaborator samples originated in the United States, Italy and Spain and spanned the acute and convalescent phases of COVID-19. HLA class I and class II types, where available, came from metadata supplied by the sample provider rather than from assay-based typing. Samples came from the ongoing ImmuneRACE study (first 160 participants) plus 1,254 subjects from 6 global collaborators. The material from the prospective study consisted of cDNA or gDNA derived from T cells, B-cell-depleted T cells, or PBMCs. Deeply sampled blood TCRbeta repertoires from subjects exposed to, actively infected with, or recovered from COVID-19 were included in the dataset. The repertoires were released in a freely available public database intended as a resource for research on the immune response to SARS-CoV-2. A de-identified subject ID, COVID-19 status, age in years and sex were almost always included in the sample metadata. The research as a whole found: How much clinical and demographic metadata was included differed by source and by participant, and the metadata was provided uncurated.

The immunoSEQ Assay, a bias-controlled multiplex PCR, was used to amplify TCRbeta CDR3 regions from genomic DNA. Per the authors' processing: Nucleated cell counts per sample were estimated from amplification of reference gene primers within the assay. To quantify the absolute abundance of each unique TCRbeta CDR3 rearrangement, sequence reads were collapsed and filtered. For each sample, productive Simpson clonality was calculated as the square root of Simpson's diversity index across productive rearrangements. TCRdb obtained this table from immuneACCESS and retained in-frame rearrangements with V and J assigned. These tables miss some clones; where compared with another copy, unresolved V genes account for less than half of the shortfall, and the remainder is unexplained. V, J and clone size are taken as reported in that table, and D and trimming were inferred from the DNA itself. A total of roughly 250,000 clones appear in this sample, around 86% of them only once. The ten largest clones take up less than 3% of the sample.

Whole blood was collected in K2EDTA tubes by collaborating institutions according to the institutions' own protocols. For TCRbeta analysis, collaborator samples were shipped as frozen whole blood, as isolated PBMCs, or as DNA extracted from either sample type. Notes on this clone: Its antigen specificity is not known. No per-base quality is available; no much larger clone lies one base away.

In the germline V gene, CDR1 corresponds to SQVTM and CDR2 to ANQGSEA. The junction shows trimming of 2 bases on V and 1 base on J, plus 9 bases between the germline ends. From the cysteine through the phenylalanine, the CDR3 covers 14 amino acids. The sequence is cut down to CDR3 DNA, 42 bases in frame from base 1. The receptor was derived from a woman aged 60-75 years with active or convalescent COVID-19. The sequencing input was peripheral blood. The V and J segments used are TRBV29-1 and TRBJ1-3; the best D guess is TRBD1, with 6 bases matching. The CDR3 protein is CSVEKTGSGNTIYF. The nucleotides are TGCAGCGTTGAAAAAACAGGGTCTGGAAACACCATATATTTT.